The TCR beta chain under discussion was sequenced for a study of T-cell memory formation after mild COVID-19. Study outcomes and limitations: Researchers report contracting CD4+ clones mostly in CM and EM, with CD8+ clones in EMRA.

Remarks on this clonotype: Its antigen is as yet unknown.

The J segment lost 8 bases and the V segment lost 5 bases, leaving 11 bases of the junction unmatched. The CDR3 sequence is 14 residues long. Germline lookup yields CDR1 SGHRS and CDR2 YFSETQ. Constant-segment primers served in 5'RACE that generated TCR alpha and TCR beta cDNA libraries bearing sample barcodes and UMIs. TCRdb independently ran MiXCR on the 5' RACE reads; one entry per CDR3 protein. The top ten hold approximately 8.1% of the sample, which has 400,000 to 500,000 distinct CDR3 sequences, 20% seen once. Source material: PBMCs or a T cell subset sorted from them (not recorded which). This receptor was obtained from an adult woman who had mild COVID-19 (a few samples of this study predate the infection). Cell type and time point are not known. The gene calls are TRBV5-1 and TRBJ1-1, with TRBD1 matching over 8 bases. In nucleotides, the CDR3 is TGCGCCAGCAGTTTTACAGGGGGTGAAGGAGAAGCTTTCTTT. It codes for CASSFTGGEGEAFF. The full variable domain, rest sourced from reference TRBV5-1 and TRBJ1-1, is KAGVTQTPRYLIKTRGQQVTLSCSPISGHRSVSWYQQTPGQGLQFLFEYFSETQRNKGNFPGRFSGRQFSNSRSEMNVSTLELGDSALYLCASSFTGGEGEAFFGQGTRLTVV.